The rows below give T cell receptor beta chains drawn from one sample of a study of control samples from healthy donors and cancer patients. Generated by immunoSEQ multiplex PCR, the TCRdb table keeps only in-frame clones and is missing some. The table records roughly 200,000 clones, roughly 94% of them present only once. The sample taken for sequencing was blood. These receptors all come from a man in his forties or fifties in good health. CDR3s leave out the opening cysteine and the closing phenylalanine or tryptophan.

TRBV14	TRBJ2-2	ASSQVGGLSTGELF
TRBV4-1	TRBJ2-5	ASSQTTGRETQY
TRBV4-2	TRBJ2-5	ASSQDGTEIQETQY
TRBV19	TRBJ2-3	ASSGYRVGNTDTQY
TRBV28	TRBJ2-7	ASSSGQNYEQY
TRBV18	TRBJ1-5	ASSLLQVVDQPQH
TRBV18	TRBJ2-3	ASSPSLTDTQY
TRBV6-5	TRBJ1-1	ASSNYRGAF
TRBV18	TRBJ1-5	ASSTGGRNQPQH
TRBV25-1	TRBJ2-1	ASSVFGEQF
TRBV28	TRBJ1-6	ASSWGRGHPPLH
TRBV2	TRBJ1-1	AGTSGPNTEAF
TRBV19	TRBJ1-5	ASSVQGQQPQH
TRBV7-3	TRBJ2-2	ASRLEGGAGTGELF
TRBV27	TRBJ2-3	ASTPVRDSGGLTDTQY
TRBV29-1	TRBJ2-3	SVETGIPGEDTQY
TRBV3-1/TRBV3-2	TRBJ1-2	ASSRQGDYGYT
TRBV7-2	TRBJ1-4	ASSRDRVNEKLF
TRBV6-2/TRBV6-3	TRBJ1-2	ASSYSGQPRAGGYT